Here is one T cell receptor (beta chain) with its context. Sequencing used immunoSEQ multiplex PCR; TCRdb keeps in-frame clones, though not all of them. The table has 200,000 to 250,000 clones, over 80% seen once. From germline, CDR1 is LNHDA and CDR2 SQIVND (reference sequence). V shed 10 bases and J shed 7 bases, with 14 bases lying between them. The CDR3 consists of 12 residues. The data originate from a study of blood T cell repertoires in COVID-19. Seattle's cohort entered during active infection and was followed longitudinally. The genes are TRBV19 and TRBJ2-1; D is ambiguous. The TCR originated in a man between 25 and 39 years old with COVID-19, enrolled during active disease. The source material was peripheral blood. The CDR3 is CATYAAGNEQFF. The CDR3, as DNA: TGTGCCACCTACGCTGCTGGTAATGAGCAGTTCTTC.